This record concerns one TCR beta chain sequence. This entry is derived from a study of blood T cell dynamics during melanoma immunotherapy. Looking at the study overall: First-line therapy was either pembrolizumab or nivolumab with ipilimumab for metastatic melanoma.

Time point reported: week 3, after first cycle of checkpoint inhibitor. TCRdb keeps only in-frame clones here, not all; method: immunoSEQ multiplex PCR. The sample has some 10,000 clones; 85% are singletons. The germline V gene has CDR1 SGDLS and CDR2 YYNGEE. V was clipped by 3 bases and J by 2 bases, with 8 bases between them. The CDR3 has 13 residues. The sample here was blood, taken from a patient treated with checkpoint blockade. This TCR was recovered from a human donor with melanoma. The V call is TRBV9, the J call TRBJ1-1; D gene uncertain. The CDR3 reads CASSGSRNTEAFF. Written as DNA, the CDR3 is TGTGCCAGCAGCGGTAGTCGTAACACTGAAGCTTTCTTT.